In its sample, the clone carrying this TCR beta chain was seen a few times. Germline lookup yields CDR1 MNHEY and CDR2 SMNVEV (reference sequence). V lost 3 bases, J lost 2 bases, and 6 bases stayed unmatched. The CDR3 has 16 residues. This record belongs to a study of blood T cells in healthy people across ages. Using a J-beta primer mix together with a sample-barcoded 5' primer, a second PCR was run for about 6 to 12 cycles. TCRdb used MiXCR to reprocess the 5' RACE reads, holding one entry per CDR3 protein. This sample yields some 320,000 distinct CDR3 sequences, of which about 25% are seen a single time; 29% belongs to the top ten.

This chain connects TRBV27 to TRBJ2-2, with 7 bases lining up with TRBD2. The TCR was taken from a woman in her 70s in good health. Sequences were obtained from blood. The CDR3 DNA reads as TGTGCCAGCAGTTTCGGAGCGGGGCCAAACACCGGGGAGCTGTTTTTT. This sequence encodes CASSFGAGPNTGELFF.